Listed here is a single T cell receptor beta chain. Under the authors' procedure: Researchers report that nucleated cell counts were estimated from reference gene primer amplification. Libraries were prepared by immunoSEQ multiplex PCR; TCRdb keeps only in-frame clonotypes and omits some of them. The DNA was the basis for D and trimming; V, J and clone size are from that table. The sample consists of fewer than 200,000 clones, 87% of them appearing once. The sample comes from a study of blood T cell repertoires in COVID-19. Seattle-derived patients entered the study during active infection and were followed longitudinally. The receptor's source is a woman in her 70s with COVID-19, enrolled during active disease. The specimen sequenced was peripheral blood.

Here the CDR3 DNA reads TGTGCCAGCAGTGAAGGTGACAGGGTGAACACTGAAGCTTTCTTT. It is translated as CASSEGDRVNTEAFF. The V call is TRBV25-1, the J call TRBJ1-1, with TRBD1 matching over 7 bases. J was trimmed by 0 bases and V by 2 bases; bases with no gene match: 3. The CDR3 loop spans 15 amino acids. From germline, CDR1 is MGHDK and CDR2 SYGVNS.